This T cell receptor beta chain was profiled in a study of T cell changes during pregnancy in multiple sclerosis. Profiled with immunoSEQ multiplex PCR; TCRdb holds only in-frame clones, not every one. In the table there are about 100,000 clones, over 85% of which are singletons. Deletions cut 0 bases from V and 2 bases from J, with 8 bases between. CDR1 is MNHEY and CDR2 is SVGAGI in the germline V gene. There are 16 residues in the CDR3. This specimen was peripheral blood, taken in the second trimester of pregnancy. The rearrangement joins TRBV6-5 to TRBJ2-6, with unresolved D. The origin of this receptor is a female donor with multiple sclerosis, enrolled in a pregnancy study. Written as DNA, the CDR3 is TGTGCCAGCAGTTACTCGATTCGGGCTGGGGCCAACGTCCTGACTTTC. Translation gives CASSYSIRAGANVLTF.